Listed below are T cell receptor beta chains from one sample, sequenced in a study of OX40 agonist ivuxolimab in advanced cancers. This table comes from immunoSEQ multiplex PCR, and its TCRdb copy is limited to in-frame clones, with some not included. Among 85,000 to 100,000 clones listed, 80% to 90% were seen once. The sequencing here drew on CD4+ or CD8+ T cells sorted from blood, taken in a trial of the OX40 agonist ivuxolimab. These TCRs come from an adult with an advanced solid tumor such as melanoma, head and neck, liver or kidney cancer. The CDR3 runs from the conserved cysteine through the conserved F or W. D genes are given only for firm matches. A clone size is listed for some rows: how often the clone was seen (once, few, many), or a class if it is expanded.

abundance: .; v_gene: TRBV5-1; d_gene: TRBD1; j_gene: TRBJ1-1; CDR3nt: TGCGCCAGCAGCTCAGGGGGTTACACTGAAGCTTTCTTT; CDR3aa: CASSSGGYTEAFF
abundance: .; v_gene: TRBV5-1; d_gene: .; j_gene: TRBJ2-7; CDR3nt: TGCGCCAGCTCCCTGGGGCCTAGTGGAATCTACGAGCAGTACTTC; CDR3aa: CASSLGPSGIYEQYF
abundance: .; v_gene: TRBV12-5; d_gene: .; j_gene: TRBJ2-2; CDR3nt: TGTGCTAGTGGTTTGGTAACCGGGGAGCTGTTTTTT; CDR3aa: CASGLVTGELFF
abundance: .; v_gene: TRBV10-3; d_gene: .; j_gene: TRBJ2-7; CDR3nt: TGTGCCATCAGTGAGGGCAGGGGCCAATACGAGCAGTACTTC; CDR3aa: CAISEGRGQYEQYF
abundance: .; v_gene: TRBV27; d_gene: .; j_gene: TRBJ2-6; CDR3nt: TGTGCCAGCAGGGTTACAGGGGCCAACGTCCTGACTTTC; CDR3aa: CASRVTGANVLTF
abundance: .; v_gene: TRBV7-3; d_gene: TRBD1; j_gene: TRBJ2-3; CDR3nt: TGTGCCAGCAGCAGGGACAGGGGGGACACAGATACGCAGTATTTT; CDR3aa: CASSRDRGDTDTQYF
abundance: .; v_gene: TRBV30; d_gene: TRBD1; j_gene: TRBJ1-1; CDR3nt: TGTGCCTGGCTGGACAGGGGAGACACTGAAGCTTTCTTT; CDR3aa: CAWLDRGDTEAFF
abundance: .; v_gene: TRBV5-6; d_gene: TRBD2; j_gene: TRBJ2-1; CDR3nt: TGTGCCAGCAGCCCGGGACTAGCGCGAATGCCCTCCTACAATGAGCAGTTCTTC; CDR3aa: CASSPGLARMPSYNEQFF
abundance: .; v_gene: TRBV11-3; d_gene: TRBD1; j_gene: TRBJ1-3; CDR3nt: TGTGCCAGCAGCCCCACAGGGGTCTCTGGAAACACCATATATTTT; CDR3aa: CASSPTGVSGNTIYF
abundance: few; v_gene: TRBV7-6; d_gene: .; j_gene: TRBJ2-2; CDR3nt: TGTGCCAGCAGCCCCAGTGAACTCGCATCGACCGGGGAGCTGTTTTTT; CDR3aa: CASSPSELASTGELFF
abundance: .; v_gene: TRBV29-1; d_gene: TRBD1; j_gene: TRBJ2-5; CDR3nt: TGCAGCGCCGAACCAGGGGGCTCCTACCAAGAGACCCAGTACTTC; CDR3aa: CSAEPGGSYQETQYF
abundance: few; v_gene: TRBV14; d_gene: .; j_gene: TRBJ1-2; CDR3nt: TGTGCCAGCAGCCAAGTACGCTACTATGGCTACACCTTC; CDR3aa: CASSQVRYYGYTF
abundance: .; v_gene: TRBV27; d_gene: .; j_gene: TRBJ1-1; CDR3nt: TGTGCCAGCAGTCGTGGGGGGGGGAACACTGAAGCTTTCTTT; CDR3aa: CASSRGGGNTEAFF
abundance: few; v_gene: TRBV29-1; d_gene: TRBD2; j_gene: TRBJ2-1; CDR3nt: TGCAGCGTTTGGGGCGGGAGTGAAGAGGATGAGCAGTTCTTC; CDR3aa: CSVWGGSEEDEQFF
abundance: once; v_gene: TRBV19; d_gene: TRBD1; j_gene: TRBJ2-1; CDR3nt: TGTGCCAGTAGTATGTTAAGACAGGGGGTCAAGGACAATGAGCAGTTCTTC; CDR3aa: CASSMLRQGVKDNEQFF
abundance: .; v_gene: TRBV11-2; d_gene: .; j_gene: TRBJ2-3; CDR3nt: TGTGCCAGCAGCTTATTAGGCACAGATACGCAGTATTTT; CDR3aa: CASSLLGTDTQYF
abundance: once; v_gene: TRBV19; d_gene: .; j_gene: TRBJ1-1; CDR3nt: TGTGCCAGTAGTATATCTAGTCCCATCGCTGAAGCTTTCTTT; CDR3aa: CASSISSPIAEAFF
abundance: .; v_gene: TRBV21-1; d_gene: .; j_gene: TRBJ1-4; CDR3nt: TGTGCCAGCAGCGTCCCGGGACAGGGAAGTGAAAAACTGTTTTTT; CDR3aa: CASSVPGQGSEKLFF